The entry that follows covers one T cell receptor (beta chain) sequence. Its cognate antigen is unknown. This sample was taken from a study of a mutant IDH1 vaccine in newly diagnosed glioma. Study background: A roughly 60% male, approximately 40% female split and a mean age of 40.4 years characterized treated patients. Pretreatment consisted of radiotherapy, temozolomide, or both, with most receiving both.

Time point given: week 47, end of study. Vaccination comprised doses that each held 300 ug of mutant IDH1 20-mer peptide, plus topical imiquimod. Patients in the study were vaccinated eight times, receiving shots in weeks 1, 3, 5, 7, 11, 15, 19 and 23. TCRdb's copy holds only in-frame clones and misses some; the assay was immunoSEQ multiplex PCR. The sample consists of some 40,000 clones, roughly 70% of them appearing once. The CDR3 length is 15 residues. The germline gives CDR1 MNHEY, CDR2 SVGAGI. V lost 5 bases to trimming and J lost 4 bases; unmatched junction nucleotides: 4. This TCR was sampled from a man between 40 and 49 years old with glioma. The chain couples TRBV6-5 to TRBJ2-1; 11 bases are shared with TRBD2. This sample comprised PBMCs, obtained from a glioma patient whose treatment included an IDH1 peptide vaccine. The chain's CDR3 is CASSILAGAYNEQFF. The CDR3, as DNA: TGTGCCAGCAGTATACTAGCGGGAGCTTACAATGAGCAGTTCTTC.